The 26 T cell receptor beta chains below were found in one sample sequenced in a study of cytomegalovirus exposure and HLA in healthy donors (TCRdb year 2017). The method was the immunoSEQ multiplex PCR assay. A mixture of 60 forward primers for TCR Vbeta segments and 13 reverse primers for TCR Jbeta segments was used in the multiplex PCR. Not all clones reach the TCRdb copy of this immuneACCESS table, which keeps in-frame sequences only. Checked studies attribute under half of the gap to unresolved V genes and leave the rest unexplained. For this sample there are about 150,000 clones; 70% to 80% appear just once. In total, the top ten clones hold approximately 7.7% of the sample. Source material: PBMCs. All receptors come from a man aged 30 to 39 in good health and CMV-seropositive.

This clone has only a few counts. This sequence joins TRBV5-1 and TRBJ2-7, with 7 bases fitting TRBD1. CDR1 is SGHRS and CDR2 is YFSETQ in the germline V gene. The CDR3 has 14 amino acids. With V trimmed by 5 bases and J by 2 bases, 7 bases remained unmatched. The CDR3 DNA follows: TGCGCCAGCAGGCGGTCCGGGACAGCCTACGAGCAGTACTTC. Its protein product is CASRRSGTAYEQYF.

The rearrangement uses TRBV5-4 and TRBJ2-7; weak D call: TRBD2 (7 bases). From germline, CDR1 is SGHNT and CDR2 YYREEE (reference sequence). The CDR3 length is 14 residues. V lost 3 bases to trimming and J lost 7 bases, with 17 bases between them. The CDR3 DNA sequence: TGTGCCAGCAGCTCTAGGGGGGGGCCTAAGGAGCAGTACTTC. Protein product: CASSSRGGPKEQYF.

This clone was recorded only once. The chain employs TRBV11-2 and TRBJ1-1, with D maybe TRBD1 (6 bases). The CDR3 consists of 15 residues. Deletions cut 1 base from V and 1 base from J, with 10 bases between. Germline CDR1 and CDR2: SGHAT and FQNNGV. The CDR3 here is CASSLARQENTEAFF. In DNA, the CDR3 is TGTGCCAGCAGCTTAGCTCGACAGGAGAACACTGAAGCTTTCTTT.

The CDR3 nucleotides are TGTGCCAGCAGTCCAGGCTTCTCTGGGGCCAACGTCCTGACTTTC. This codes for CASSPGFSGANVLTF. The chain links TRBV2 to TRBJ2-6; D not resolved. CDR3 length: 15 residues. With 5 bases removed from V and 0 bases from J, the gap between germline ends came to 8 bases. Germline assignment: CDR1 SNHLY and CDR2 FYNNEI. Supplemented by reference TRBV2 and TRBJ2-6, the full variable domain reads EPEVTQTPSHQVTQMGQEVILRCVPISNHLYFYWYRQILGQKVEFLVSFYNNEISEKSEIFDDQFSVERPDGSNFTLKIRSTKLEDSAMYFCASSPGFSGANVLTFGAGSRLTVL.

This chain uses TRBV6-5 with TRBJ1-2; no definite D call. V was cut by 3 bases and J by 6 bases, with 11 bases left in between. In germline, CDR1 is MNHEY, CDR2 SVGAGI. The CDR3 is 13 residues long. CDR3 residues: CASSYFDFDGYTF. In nucleotides, the CDR3 is TGTGCCAGCAGTTATTTCGACTTCGATGGCTACACCTTC.

This clone was seen only once. This rearrangement joins TRBV11-3 to TRBJ2-1, with D possibly TRBD1 on 5 matching bases. Germline values: CDR1 SGHNT, CDR2 YENEEA. The CDR3 covers 13 residues. Trimming cost V 3 bases and J 9 bases, with 12 bases left between them. CDR3 in DNA: TGTGCCAGCAGCTTTTTCCCAAGGGGTGAGCAGTTCTTC. Protein product: CASSFFPRGEQFF.

This sequence joins TRBV7-8 and TRBJ2-7; D is undetermined. Germline CDR1 reads SGHVS; CDR2 reads FQNEAQ. The CDR3 is 14 residues long. Trimming removed 3 bases from V and 0 bases from J, with 9 bases in between. The CDR3 DNA reads TGTGCCAGCAGCTTGAGCCCGAGCTCCTACGAGCAGTACTTC. This encodes CASSLSPSSYEQYF.

The rearrangement uses TRBV29-1 and TRBJ2-5; D perhaps matches TRBD1 (6 bases). V was clipped by 8 bases and J by 3 bases, with 13 bases between them. This CDR3 comprises 12 residues. CDR1 is SQVTM, CDR2 ANQGSEA, per germline. The CDR3 sequence: CSPRTDKETQYF. The CDR3, as DNA: TGCAGCCCGAGGACAGACAAAGAGACCCAGTACTTC.

This sequence joins TRBV30 and TRBJ2-1; D might be TRBD1 (5 bases). Trimming left V 1 base short and J 7 bases short, with 11 bases between. Germline loops: CDR1 GTSNPN, CDR2 SVGIG (reference sequence). The CDR3 has 13 amino acids. The CDR3 sequence is CAWSAQGRNEQFF. CDR3 sequence (DNA): TGTGCCTGGAGTGCCCAGGGAAGGAATGAGCAGTTCTTC.

The chain joins TRBV4-1 to TRBJ2-5, with 11 bases matching TRBD2. In germline, CDR1 is MGHRA, CDR2 YSYEKL. The CDR3 contains 17 residues. Trimming cost V 2 bases and J 4 bases; bases outside gene matches: 9. In DNA, the CDR3 is TGCGCCAGCAGCCAACTAGCGGGGGGAGGGGTGGGAGAGACCCAGTACTTC. Translating it yields CASSQLAGGGVGETQYF.

V usage is TRBV7-3 and J usage is TRBJ1-1; 9 nucleotides line up with TRBD1. This CDR3 spans 17 amino acids. Germline V gene data show CDR1 as SGHTA and CDR2 as FQGTGA. With V trimmed by 5 bases and J by 6 bases, 16 bases remained unmatched. The CDR3 is CASSQSGTGYTVAEAFF. The CDR3 DNA is TGTGCCAGCAGCCAATCCGGGACAGGGTACACGGTAGCTGAAGCTTTCTTT.

This clone is medium-sized. The chain uses TRBV7-9 and TRBJ2-7, with 7 bases identical to TRBD2. The CDR3 has 15 residues. Unmatched junction bases numbered 9, after V lost 4 bases and J lost 3 bases. Per germline, CDR1 SEHNR and CDR2 FQNEAQ (reference sequence). CDR3 region: CASSSRGGGGYEQYF. Here the CDR3 DNA reads TGTGCCAGCAGCTCACGTGGGGGGGGTGGCTACGAGCAGTACTTC.

V is TRBV4-2 and J is TRBJ1-1, with 7 bases identical to TRBD1. The V and J ends lost 3 bases and 1 base, in that order; junction bases with no gene match: 5. Germline CDR1 and CDR2: LGHNA and YNFKEQ. The CDR3 is 15 amino acids. This CDR3 is CASSHSGTENTEAFF. Here the CDR3 DNA reads TGTGCCAGCAGCCATTCCGGGACAGAGAACACTGAAGCTTTCTTT.

The J gene is TRBJ1-2, the V gene TRBV28; 9 bases map to TRBD1. The V segment lost 7 bases and the J segment 6 bases; nucleotides outside the gene matches: 9. The CDR3 covers 14 residues. The germline CDR1 and CDR2 sequences are MDHEN and SYDVKM. CDR3 nucleotides: TGTGCCAGCACCCGTACAGGGGGCGGGGATGGCTACACCTTC. This gives the protein CASTRTGGGDGYTF.

This clone appeared a single time. The chain is built from TRBV2 and TRBJ1-5; D may be TRBD1 (6 bases). CDR3 length: 16 amino acids. V lost 5 bases, J lost 1 base, and 15 bases lay in between. The germline V gene has CDR1 SNHLY and CDR2 FYNNEI. The CDR3 region is CASSSQGQRSNQPQHF. The CDR3 nucleotides are TGTGCCAGCAGTTCCCAGGGACAAAGGAGCAATCAGCCCCAGCATTTT.

V is TRBV30 and J is TRBJ2-1, with D uncertain. V was shortened by 4 bases and J by 0 bases, with 10 bases between the two germline ends. CDR3 size: 14 residues. The germline V gene has CDR1 GTSNPN and CDR2 SVGIG (reference sequence). CDR3 in DNA: TGTGCCTGGAAGAGCGTGAGCTCCTACAATGAGCAGTTCTTC. It specifies CAWKSVSSYNEQFF.

This clone was seen a handful of times. This chain connects TRBV18 to TRBJ1-1; D unresolved. This CDR3 comprises 13 residues. Between the trimmed V and J ends, which lost 4 bases and 1 base, there was a span of 7 bases. Per germline, CDR1 KGHSH and CDR2 LQKENI. The CDR3 DNA reads as TGTGCCAGCTCACGCGCGGGGAACACTGAAGCTTTCTTT. Amino acids: CASSRAGNTEAFF.

This chain links TRBV5-6 with TRBJ2-5; D ambiguous. V lost 4 bases to trimming and J lost 1 base, with 14 bases between them. Germline values: CDR1 SGHDT, CDR2 YYEEEE. The CDR3 is 15 amino acids. CDR3 region: CASSPSPRSQETQYF. The CDR3 DNA sequence: TGTGCCAGCAGCCCCTCCCCGAGGTCCCAAGAGACCCAGTACTTC.

CDR3 coding DNA: TGTGCTAGTGGTTTGGAGGGGCCTGGGGCCCAGTACTTC. It codes for CASGLEGPGAQYF. The rearrangement joins TRBV12-5 to TRBJ2-5, with a possible D match to TRBD1 (5 bases). Trimming cost V 1 base and J 9 bases, with 12 bases left between them. The length of the CDR3 is 13 residues. Germline loops: CDR1 LGHNT, CDR2 FRNRAP.

The gene calls are TRBV9 and TRBJ1-6; D gene unclear. V was cut by 7 bases and J by 4 bases, with 9 bases left in between. The CDR3 contains 13 residues. Germline V CDR1 and CDR2: SGDLS, YYNGEE. CDR3 coding DNA: TGTGCCAGCCGCGCTAGTTATAATTCACCCCTCCACTTT. Protein: CASRASYNSPLHF.

This chain links TRBV27 with TRBJ2-1, with 8 bases identical to TRBD2. The CDR3 is 14 amino acids. Germline loops: CDR1 MNHEY, CDR2 SMNVEV (reference sequence). J gave up 4 bases and V 3 bases, and 2 bases lay outside the gene matches. CDR3 protein: CASSFLAGYNEQFF. The CDR3 DNA follows: TGTGCCAGCAGTTTCTTAGCGGGGTACAATGAGCAGTTCTTC.

The chain has TRBV9 and TRBJ2-5; 8 bases fit TRBD1. J lost 5 bases, V lost 3 bases, and 9 bases had no gene match. CDR1 and CDR2 from the germline V gene are SGDLS and YYNGEE. CDR3 length equals 15 residues. CDR3 sequence: CASSARTGSGETQYF. The CDR3 nucleotides read TGTGCCAGCAGCGCCAGGACAGGGTCGGGGGAGACCCAGTACTTC.

This chain joins TRBV7-3 and TRBJ1-1; possible D gene TRBD1, 5 bases. Germline V gene data show CDR1 as SGHTA and CDR2 as FQGTGA. V lost 3 bases to trimming and J lost 5 bases, with 13 bases between them. This CDR3 has 14 residues. The CDR3 region is CASSLRGGDTEAFF. The CDR3 DNA follows: TGTGCCAGCAGCTTGCGGGGAGGGGATACTGAAGCTTTCTTT.

The chain combines TRBV30 with TRBJ1-5; D is unclear. CDR1 and CDR2 from the germline V gene are GTSNPN and SVGIG (reference sequence). This CDR3 region has 11 residues. V was pared by 0 bases and J by 11 bases, with 8 bases between. CDR3 loop: CAWSVDGTQHF. The CDR3 bases are TGTGCCTGGAGTGTAGACGGGACCCAGCATTTT.

The chain has TRBV7-9 and TRBJ1-4; D unclear. CDR1 SEHNR and CDR2 FQNEAQ come from the germline V gene (reference sequence). V dropped 4 bases and J dropped 6 bases, with 6 bases sitting between them. There are 12 residues in the CDR3. Here the CDR3 DNA reads TGTGCCAGCAGCTCTCAGGATGAAAAACTGTTTTTT. It translates to CASSSQDEKLFF.

The chain links TRBV10-1 to TRBJ2-6; 9 nucleotides line up with TRBD2. V shed 7 bases and J 0 bases; nucleotides not matched to a gene: 13. The CDR3 contains 19 residues. Germline CDR1 and CDR2: WNHNN and SYGVQD (reference sequence). The CDR3 bases are TGCGCCAGCATCTCCCGAAGCGGGAGGTCACACTCTGGGGCCAACGTCCTGACTTTC. Protein product: CASISRSGRSHSGANVLTF.